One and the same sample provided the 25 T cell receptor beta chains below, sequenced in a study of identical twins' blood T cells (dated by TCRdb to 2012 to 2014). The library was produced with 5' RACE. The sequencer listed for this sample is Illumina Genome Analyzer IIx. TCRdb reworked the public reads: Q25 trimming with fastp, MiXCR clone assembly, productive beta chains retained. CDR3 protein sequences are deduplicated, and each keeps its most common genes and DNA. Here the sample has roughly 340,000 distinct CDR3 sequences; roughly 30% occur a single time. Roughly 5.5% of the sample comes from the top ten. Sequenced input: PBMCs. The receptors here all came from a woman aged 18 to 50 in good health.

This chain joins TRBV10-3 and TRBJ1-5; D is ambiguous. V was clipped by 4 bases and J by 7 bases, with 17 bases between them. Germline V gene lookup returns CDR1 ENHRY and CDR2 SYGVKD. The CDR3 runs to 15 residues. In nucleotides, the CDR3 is TGTGCCATCAGTGGTGCCCTCGTCATCGGACAGCCCCAGCATTTT. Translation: CAISGALVIGQPQHF.

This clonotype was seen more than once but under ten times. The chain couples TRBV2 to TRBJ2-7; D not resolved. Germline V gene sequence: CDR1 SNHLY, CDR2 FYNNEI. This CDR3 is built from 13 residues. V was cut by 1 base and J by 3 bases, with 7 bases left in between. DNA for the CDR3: TGTGCCAGCAGTGAAGACTCTAACTACGAGCAGTACTTC. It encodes CASSEDSNYEQYF.

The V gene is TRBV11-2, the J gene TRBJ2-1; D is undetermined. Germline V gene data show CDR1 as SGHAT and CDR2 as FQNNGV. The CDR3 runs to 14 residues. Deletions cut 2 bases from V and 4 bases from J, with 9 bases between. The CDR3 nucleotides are TGTGCCAGCAGCTTAAACCGGAAATACAATGAGCAGTTCTTC. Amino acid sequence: CASSLNRKYNEQFF.

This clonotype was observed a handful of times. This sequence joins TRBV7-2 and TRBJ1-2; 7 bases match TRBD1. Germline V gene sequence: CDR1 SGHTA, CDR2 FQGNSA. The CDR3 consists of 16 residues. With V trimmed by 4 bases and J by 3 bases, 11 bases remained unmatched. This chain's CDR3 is CASSSGQDRIYYGYTF. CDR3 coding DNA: TGTGCCAGCAGCTCAGGACAGGACAGGATCTACTATGGCTACACCTTC.

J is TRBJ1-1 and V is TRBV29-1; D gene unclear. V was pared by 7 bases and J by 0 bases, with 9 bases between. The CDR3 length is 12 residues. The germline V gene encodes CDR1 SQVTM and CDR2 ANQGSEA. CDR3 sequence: CSAYLMNTEAFF. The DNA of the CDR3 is TGCAGCGCTTATCTTATGAACACTGAAGCTTTCTTT. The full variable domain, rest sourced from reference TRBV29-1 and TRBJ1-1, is SAVISQKPSRDICQRGTSLTIQCQVDSQVTMMFWYRQQPGQSLTLIATANQGSEATYESGFVIDKFPISRPNLTFSTLTVSNMSPEDSSIYLCSAYLMNTEAFFGQGTRLTVV.

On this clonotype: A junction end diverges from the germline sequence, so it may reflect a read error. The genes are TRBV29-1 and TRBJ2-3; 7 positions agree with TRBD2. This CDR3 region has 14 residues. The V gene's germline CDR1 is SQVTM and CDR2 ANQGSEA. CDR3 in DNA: TGTAGCGTTGAGCGGGGATTGGGCACAGATACGCAGTATTTT. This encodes CSVERGLGTDTQYF.

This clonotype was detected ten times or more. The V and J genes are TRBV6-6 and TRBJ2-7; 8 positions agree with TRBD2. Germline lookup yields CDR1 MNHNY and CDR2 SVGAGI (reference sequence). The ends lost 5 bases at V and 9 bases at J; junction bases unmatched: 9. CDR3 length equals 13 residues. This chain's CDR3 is CASSPLGAGVQYF. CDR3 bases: TGTGCCAGCAGTCCCCTTGGAGCGGGAGTGCAGTACTTC.

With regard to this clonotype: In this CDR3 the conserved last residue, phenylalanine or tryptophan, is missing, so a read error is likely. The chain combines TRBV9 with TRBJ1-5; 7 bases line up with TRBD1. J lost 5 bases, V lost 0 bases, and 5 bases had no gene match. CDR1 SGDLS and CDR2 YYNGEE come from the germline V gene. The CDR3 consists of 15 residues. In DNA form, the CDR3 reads TGTGCCAGCAGCGTAGGGGACAGCACACATCAGCCCCAGCATTCT. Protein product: CASSVGDSTHQPQHS.

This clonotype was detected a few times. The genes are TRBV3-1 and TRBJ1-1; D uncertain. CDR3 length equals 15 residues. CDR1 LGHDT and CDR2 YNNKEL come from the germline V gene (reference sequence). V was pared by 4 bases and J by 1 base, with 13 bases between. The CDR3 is CASSPFGPGNTEAFF. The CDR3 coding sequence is TGTGCCAGCAGCCCCTTTGGACCCGGGAACACTGAAGCTTTCTTT.

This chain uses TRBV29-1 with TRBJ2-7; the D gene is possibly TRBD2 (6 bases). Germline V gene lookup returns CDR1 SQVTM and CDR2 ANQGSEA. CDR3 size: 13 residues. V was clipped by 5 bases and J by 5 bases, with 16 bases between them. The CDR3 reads CSVKDGGRHEQYF. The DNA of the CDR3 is TGCAGCGTTAAGGACGGGGGACGCCACGAGCAGTACTTC.

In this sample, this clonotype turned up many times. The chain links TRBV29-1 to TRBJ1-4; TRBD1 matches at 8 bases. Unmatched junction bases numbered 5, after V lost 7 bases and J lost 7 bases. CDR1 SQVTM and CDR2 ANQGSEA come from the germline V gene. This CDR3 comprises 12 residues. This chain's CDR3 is CSAGQDSEKLFF. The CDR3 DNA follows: TGCAGCGCGGGACAGGACTCTGAAAAACTGTTTTTT. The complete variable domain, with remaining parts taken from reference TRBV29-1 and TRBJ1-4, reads SAVISQKPSRDICQRGTSLTIQCQVDSQVTMMFWYRQQPGQSLTLIATANQGSEATYESGFVIDKFPISRPNLTFSTLTVSNMSPEDSSIYLCSAGQDSEKLFFGSGTQLSVL.

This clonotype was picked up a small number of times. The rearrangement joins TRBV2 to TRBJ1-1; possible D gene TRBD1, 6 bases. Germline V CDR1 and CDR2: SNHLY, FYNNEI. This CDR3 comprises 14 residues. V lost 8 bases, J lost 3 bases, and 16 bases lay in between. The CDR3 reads CASGGGWGYTEAFF. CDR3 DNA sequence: TGTGCCAGCGGGGGGGGCTGGGGCTACACTGAAGCTTTCTTT.

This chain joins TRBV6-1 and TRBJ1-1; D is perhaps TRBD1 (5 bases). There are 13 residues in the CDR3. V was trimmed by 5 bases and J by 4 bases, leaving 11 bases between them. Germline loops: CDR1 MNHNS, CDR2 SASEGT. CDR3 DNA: TGTGCCAGCAGTTTAGGGGAGGCCACTGAAGCTTTCTTT. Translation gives CASSLGEATEAFF.

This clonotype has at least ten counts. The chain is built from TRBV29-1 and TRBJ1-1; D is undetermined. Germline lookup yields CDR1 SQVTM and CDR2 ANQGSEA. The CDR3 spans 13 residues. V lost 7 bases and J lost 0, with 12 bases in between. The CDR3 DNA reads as TGCAGCGGGTTCAACGGGCTGAACACTGAAGCTTTCTTT. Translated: CSGFNGLNTEAFF.

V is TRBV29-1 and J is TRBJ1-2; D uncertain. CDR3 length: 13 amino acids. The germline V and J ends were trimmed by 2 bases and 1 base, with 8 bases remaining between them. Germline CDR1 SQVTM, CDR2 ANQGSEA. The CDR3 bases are TGCAGCGTTGAAACGGCCCTTAACTATGGCTACACCTTC. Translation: CSVETALNYGYTF.

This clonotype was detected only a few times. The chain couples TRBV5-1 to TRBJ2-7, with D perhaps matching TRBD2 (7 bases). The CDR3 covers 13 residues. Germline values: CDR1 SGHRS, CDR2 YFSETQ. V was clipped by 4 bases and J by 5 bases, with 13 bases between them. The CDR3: CASSIGGDNEQYF. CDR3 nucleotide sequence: TGCGCCAGCAGCATAGGGGGGGACAACGAGCAGTACTTC.

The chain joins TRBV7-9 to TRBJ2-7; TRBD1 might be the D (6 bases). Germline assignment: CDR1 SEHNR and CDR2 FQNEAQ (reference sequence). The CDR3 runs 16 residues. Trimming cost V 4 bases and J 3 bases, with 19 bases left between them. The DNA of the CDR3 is TGTGCCAGCAGCTCGTATCTCGGACAGCTGTTCTACGAGCAGTACTTC. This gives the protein CASSSYLGQLFYEQYF. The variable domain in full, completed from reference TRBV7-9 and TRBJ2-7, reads DTGVSQNPRHKITKRGQNVTFRCDPISEHNRLYWYRQTLGQGPEFLTYFQNEAQLEKSRLLSDRFSAERPKGSFSTLEIQRTEQGDSAMYLCASSSYLGQLFYEQYFGPGTRLTVT.

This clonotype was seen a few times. CDR3 sequence (DNA): TGTGCCAGCAGCCAAATTGTCAGGGGCTACGAGCAGTACTTC. The encoded protein is CASSQIVRGYEQYF. V is TRBV3-1 and J is TRBJ2-7, with D maybe TRBD1 (6 bases). The CDR3 is 14 amino acids. V lost 2 bases and J 3 bases, leaving 11 bases between the germline ends. Germline CDR1 and CDR2: LGHDT and YNNKEL (reference sequence).

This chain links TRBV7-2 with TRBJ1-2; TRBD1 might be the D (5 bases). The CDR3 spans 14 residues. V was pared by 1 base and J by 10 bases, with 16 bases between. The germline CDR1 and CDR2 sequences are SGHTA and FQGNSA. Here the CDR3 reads CASSLEAGRDDYTF. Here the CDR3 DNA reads TGTGCCAGCAGCTTAGAGGCAGGGCGAGATGACTACACCTTC.

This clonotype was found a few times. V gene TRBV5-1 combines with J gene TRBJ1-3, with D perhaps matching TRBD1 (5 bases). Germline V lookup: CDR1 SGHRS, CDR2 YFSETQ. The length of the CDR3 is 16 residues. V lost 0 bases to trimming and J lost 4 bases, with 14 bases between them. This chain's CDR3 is CASSLDRGGVGNTIYF. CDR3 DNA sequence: TGCGCCAGCAGCTTGGATCGAGGAGGGGTGGGAAACACCATATATTTT.

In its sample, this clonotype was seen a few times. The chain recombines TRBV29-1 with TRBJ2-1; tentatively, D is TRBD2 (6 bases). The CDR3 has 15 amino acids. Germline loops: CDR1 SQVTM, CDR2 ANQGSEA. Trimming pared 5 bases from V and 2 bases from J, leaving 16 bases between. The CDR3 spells CSVPLGIAAYNEQFF. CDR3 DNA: TGCAGCGTTCCTTTAGGGATAGCGGCCTACAATGAGCAGTTCTTC.

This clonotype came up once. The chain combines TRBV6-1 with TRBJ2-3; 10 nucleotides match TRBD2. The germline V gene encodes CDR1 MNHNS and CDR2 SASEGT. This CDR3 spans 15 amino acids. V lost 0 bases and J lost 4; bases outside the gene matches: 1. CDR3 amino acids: CASSEAAGGPDTQYF. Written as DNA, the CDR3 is TGTGCCAGCAGTGAAGCAGCGGGAGGGCCAGATACGCAGTATTTT.

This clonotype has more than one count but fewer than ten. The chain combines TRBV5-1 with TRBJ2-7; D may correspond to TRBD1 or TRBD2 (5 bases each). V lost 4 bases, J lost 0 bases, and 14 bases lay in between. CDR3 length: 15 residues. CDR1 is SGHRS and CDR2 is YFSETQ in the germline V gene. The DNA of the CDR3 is TGCGCCAGCAGCAAGGGACGCAGGAGCTCCTACGAGCAGTACTTC. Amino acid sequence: CASSKGRRSSYEQYF.

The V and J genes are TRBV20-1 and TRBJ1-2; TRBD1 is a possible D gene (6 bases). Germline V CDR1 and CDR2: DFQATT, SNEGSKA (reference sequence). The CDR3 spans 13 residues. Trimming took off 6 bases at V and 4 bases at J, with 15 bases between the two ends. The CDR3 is CSANDRSGYGYTF. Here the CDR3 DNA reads TGCAGTGCAAATGACAGGTCCGGCTATGGCTACACCTTC.

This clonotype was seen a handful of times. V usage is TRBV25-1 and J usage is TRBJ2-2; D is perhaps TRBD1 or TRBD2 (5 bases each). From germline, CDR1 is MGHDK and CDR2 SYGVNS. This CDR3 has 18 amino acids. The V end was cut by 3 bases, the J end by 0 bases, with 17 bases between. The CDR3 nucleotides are TGTGCCAGCAGTGATATCCCCGTTTTGGGGGCGAACACCGGGGAGCTGTTTTTT. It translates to CASSDIPVLGANTGELFF.